The rows below give T cell receptor beta chains drawn from one sample of a study of blood T cell repertoires in COVID-19. Libraries were prepared by immunoSEQ multiplex PCR; TCRdb keeps only in-frame clonotypes and omits some of them. The sample yields a few hundred thousand clones, roughly 91% seen once. Sequencing input: peripheral blood. The receptor set was obtained from a woman between 25 and 40 years old with COVID-19, enrolled during active disease. CDR3s include the opening cysteine and the closing phenylalanine or tryptophan.

V,J,CDR3
TRBV18,TRBJ2-5,CASSPGTEETQYF
TRBV7-2,TRBJ2-2,CASSFSSPRTGELFF
TRBV5-1,TRBJ1-4,CASSSGQGREKLFF
TRBV7-9,TRBJ1-2,CASSLRDRGSYGYTF
TRBV5-1,TRBJ1-3,CASSLVGPQGIGNTIYF
TRBV6-5,TRBJ2-3,CASRPLAASTDTQYF
TRBV4-2,TRBJ2-3,CASSQDFGGTDTQYF
TRBV29-1,TRBJ1-2,CSVPDSYGYTF
TRBV4-1,TRBJ1-1,CASSQEGTAEAFF
TRBV5-4,TRBJ1-1,CASSSLKNTEAFF
TRBV7-8,TRBJ1-3,CASSPGEGRNTIYF
TRBV27,TRBJ1-5,CASSPKLNQPQHF
TRBV5-6,TRBJ1-2,CASTLTGTGNLTNYGYTF
TRBV5-1,TRBJ1-3,CASSLEGGRSGNTIYF
TRBV4-1,TRBJ1-2,CASSQSLVNLYGYTF
TRBV21-1,TRBJ1-3,CASSLDRCGNTIYF
TRBV5-6,TRBJ2-3,CASSNGGAGVDTQYF
TRBV7-2,TRBJ1-5,CASSARNQPQHF
TRBV5-1,TRBJ1-1,CASSLFEGNTEAFF
TRBV4-1,TRBJ2-1,CASSPTSGAGNEQFF
TRBV21-1,TRBJ1-1,CASSPCGTGTTSNTEAFF
TRBV3-1/TRBV3-2,TRBJ1-2,CASSQDEGDGYTF
TRBV12-5,TRBJ2-3,CASAMSGGSTDTQYF
TRBV18,TRBJ1-2,CASSPRGGYTF
TRBV10-3,TRBJ2-5,CAISESKTAHRETQYF
TRBV7-3,TRBJ2-3,CASSTNRADTQYF
TRBV6-5,TRBJ1-1,CASYPGQTINTEAFF
TRBV3-1/TRBV3-2,TRBJ2-5,CASSQRTSGGPQYF
TRBV2,TRBJ1-2,CASSLQNIYYGYTF
TRBV11-1,TRBJ2-1,CASSLGSLAGGAPSFF
TRBV4-3,TRBJ1-6,CASSQDVPASYNSPLHF
TRBV2,TRBJ1-1,CASSDTQNTEAFF
TRBV6-5,TRBJ1-6,CASSSPGHPGGSPLHF
TRBV6-5,TRBJ2-2,CASRRVPGELFF
TRBV4-2,TRBJ2-3,CASSQDGTSGKGDTQYF
TRBV2,TRBJ2-2,CASSRKQGTGELFF
TRBV9,TRBJ1-4,CASSVGGGEEEKLFF
TRBV15,TRBJ1-1,CATSSPGGNTEAFF
TRBV4-2,TRBJ2-3,CASSPRWSSGTDTQYF
TRBV5-1,TRBJ1-4,CASSLTGENEKLFF
TRBV4-1,TRBJ1-4,CASSQDGGMSEKLFF
TRBV14,TRBJ1-1,CASSQAGQGGGTEAFF
TRBV28,TRBJ1-1,CASGTRQGGYTEAFF
TRBV3-1/TRBV3-2,TRBJ1-5,CASSQGGVGNQPQHF
TRBV5-4,TRBJ1-2,CASSPREGSPNYGYTF
TRBV29-1,TRBJ1-3,CSVVQGTSGNTIYF
TRBV5-1,TRBJ1-1,CASSHGGQGGQNTEAFF
TRBV19,TRBJ1-5,CASSVQGPRGQPQHF
TRBV11-2,TRBJ1-6,CASSFDDRDNSPLHF
TRBV2,TRBJ2-1,CASSPLSGTNMNEQFF
TRBV18,TRBJ2-1,CASSGLAGGSYNEQFF